This T cell receptor (beta chain) emerged from a study of a mutant IDH1 vaccine in newly diagnosed glioma. J lost 5 bases, V lost 1 base, and 3 bases had no gene match. The CDR3 has 14 amino acids. Germline-derived CDR1 and CDR2 are SGHRS and YFSETQ. In the case of this clone: Its specificity is not known.

This table comes from immunoSEQ multiplex PCR, and its TCRdb copy is limited to in-frame clones, with some not included. This table has some 29,000 clones, around 87% appearing once. This sample's time point: week 5, during vaccination. Topical imiquimod was applied with each vaccine dose, which held 300 ug of mutant IDH1 20-mer peptide. The origin of this receptor is a woman in her 40s with glioma. Some clones in this sample may be carry-over from other donors' samples. This specimen was peripheral blood mononuclear cells (PBMCs), taken from a glioma patient whose treatment included an IDH1 peptide vaccine. The J gene is TRBJ2-7, the V gene TRBV5-1, with TRBD2 identical over 10 bases. The CDR3, as DNA: TGCGCCAGCAGCTTGACTAGCGGGAATGACGAGCAGTACTTC. Translated, it gives CASSLTSGNDEQYF.